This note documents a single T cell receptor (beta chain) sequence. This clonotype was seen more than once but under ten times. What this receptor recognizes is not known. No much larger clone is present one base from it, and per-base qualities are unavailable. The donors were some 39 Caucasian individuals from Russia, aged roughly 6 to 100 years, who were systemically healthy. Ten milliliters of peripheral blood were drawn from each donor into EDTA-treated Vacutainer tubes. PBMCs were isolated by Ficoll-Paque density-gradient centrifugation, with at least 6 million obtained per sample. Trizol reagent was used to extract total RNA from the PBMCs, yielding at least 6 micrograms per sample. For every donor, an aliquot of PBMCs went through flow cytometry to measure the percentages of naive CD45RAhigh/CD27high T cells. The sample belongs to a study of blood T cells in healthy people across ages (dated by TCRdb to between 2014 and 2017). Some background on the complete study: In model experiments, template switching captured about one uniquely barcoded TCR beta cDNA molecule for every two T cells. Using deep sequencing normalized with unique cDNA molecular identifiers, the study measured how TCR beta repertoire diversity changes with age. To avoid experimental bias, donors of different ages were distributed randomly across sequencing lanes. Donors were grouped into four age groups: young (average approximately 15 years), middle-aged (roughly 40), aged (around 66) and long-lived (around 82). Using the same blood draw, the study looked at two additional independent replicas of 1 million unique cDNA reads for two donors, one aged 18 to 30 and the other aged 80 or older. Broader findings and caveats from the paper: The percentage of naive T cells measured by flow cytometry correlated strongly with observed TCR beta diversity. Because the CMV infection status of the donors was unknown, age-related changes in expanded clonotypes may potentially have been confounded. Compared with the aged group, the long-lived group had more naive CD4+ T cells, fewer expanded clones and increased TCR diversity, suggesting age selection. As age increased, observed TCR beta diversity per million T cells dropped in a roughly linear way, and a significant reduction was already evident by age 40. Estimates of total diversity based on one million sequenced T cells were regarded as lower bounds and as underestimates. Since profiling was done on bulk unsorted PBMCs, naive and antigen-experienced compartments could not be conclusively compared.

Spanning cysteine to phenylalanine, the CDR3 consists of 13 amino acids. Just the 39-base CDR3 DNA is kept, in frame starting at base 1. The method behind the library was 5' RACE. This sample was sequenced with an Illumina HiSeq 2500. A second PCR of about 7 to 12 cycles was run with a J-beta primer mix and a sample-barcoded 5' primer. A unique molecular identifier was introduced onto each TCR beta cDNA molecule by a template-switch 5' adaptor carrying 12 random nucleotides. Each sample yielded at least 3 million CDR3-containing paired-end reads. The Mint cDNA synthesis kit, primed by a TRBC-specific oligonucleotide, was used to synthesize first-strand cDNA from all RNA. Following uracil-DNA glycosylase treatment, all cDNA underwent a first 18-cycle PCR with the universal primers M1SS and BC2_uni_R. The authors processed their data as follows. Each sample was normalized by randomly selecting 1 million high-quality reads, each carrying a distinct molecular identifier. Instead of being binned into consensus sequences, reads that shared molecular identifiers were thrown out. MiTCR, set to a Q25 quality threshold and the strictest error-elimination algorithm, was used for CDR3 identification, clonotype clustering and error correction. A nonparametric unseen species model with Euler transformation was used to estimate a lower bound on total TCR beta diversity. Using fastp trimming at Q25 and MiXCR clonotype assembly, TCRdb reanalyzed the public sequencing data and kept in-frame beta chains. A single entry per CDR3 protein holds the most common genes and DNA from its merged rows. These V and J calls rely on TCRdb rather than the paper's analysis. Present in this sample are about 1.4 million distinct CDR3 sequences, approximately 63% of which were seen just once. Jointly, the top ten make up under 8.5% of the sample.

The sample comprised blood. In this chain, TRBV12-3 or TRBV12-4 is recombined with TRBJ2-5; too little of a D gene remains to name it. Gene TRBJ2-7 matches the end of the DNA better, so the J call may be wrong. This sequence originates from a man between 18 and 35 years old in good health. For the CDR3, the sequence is CASSLTYGIEQYF. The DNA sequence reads TGTGCCAGCAGTTTAACGTATGGGATCGAGCAGTACTTC.